These 2 T cell receptor beta chains share one sample of origin, sequenced in a study of OX40 agonist ivuxolimab in advanced cancers. Produced via immunoSEQ multiplex PCR; TCRdb's table is partial and in-frame only. The sample has roughly 89,000 clones, roughly 91% seen once. The specimen was CD4+ or CD8+ T cells sorted from blood, collected in a trial of the OX40 agonist ivuxolimab. The receptors here all came from an adult with an advanced solid tumor such as melanoma, head and neck, liver or kidney cancer.

V usage is TRBV5-1 and J usage is TRBJ1-2, with D possibly being TRBD1 (5 bases). The V and J ends lost 3 bases and 0 bases respectively, with 9 bases between them. Per the germline V gene, CDR1 is SGHRS and CDR2 is YFSETQ. CDR3 length: 14 residues. The CDR3 loop reads CASSSGLTNYGYTF. CDR3 in DNA: TGCGCCAGCAGCTCGGGACTTACTAACTATGGCTACACCTTC.

J is TRBJ1-1 and V is TRBV6-6; D is ambiguous. V was clipped by 5 bases and J by 6 bases, with 13 bases between them. The V gene's germline CDR1 is MNHNY and CDR2 SVGAGI (reference sequence). This CDR3 is built from 13 residues. This chain's CDR3 is CASSRGMQAEAFF. As DNA, the CDR3 is TGTGCCAGCAGTCGCGGGATGCAAGCTGAAGCTTTCTTT.